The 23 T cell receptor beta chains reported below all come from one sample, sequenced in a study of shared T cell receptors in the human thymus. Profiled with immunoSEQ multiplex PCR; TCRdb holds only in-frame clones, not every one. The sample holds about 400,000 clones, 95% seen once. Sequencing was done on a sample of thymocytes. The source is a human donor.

CDR3 loop: CASLTGVDEQFF. The CDR3 coding sequence is TGTGCCAGCCTCACAGGGGTGGATGAGCAGTTCTTC. The V and J genes are TRBV2 and TRBJ2-1, with 7 bases identical to TRBD1. CDR3 size: 12 residues. V lost 8 bases and J lost 8; bases outside the gene matches: 6. CDR1 is SNHLY and CDR2 is FYNNEI in the germline V gene.

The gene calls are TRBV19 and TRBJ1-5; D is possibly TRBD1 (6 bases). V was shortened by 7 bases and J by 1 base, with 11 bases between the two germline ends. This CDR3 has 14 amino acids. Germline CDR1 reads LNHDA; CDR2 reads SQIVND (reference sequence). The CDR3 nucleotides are TGTGCCAGTATCTCCGGACAGAGCAATCAGCCCCAGCATTTT. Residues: CASISGQSNQPQHF.

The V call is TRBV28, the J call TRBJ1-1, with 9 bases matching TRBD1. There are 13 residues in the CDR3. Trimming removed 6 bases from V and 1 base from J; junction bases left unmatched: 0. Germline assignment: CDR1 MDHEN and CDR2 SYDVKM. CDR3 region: CASRGQGNTEAFF. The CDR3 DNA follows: TGTGCCAGCAGGGGACAGGGGAACACTGAAGCTTTCTTT.

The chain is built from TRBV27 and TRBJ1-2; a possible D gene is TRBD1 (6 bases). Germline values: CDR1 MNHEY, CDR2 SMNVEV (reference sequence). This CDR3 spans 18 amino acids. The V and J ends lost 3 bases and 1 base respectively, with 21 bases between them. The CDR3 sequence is CASSLKGHLVPDNYGYTF. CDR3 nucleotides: TGTGCCAGCAGTTTGAAGGGACACCTAGTCCCTGATAACTATGGCTACACCTTC.

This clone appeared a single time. CDR3 sequence reads: CASRTDRGIVYQPQHF. CDR3 in DNA: TGTGCCAGCAGAACTGACCGGGGAATAGTTTATCAGCCCCAGCATTTT. This rearrangement joins TRBV6-6 to TRBJ1-5; no clear D. CDR3 length: 16 amino acids. Trimming took off 6 bases at V and 5 bases at J, with 20 bases between the two ends. CDR1 is MNHNY and CDR2 is SVGAGI in the germline V gene (reference sequence).

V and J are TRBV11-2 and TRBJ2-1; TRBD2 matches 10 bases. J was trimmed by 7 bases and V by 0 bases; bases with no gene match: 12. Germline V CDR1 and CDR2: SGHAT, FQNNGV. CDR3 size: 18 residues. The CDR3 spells CASSLDRKPSGRGNEQFF. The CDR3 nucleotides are TGTGCCAGCAGCTTAGATCGAAAGCCTAGCGGGAGAGGGAATGAGCAGTTCTTC.

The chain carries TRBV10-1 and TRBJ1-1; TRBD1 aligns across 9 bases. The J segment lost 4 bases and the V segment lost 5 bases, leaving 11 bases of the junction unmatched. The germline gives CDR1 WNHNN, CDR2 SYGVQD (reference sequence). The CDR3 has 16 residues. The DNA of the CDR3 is TGCGCCAGCAGTTTCTTTGTACAGGGGGCCGTCACTGAAGCTTTCTTT. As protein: CASSFFVQGAVTEAFF.

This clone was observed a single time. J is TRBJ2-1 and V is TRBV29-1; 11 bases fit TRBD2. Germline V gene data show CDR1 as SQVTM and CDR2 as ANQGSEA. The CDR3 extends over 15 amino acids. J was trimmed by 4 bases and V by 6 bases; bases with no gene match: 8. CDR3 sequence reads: CSVNAGTSGYNEQFF. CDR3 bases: TGCAGCGTCAACGCCGGGACTAGCGGATACAATGAGCAGTTCTTC.

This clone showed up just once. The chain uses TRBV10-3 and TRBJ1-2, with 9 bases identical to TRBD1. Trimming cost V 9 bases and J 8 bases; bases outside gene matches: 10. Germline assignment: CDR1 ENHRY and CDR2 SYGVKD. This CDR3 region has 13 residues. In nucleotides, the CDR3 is TGTGCCATTCACAGGGGGCGCGTAGGCGGCTACACCTTC. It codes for CAIHRGRVGGYTF.

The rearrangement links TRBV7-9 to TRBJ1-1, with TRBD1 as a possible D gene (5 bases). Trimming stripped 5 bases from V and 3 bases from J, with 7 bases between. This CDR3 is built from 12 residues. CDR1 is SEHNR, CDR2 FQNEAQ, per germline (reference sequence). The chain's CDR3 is CASSAGYTEAFF. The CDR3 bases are TGTGCCAGCAGCGCAGGGTACACTGAAGCTTTCTTT.

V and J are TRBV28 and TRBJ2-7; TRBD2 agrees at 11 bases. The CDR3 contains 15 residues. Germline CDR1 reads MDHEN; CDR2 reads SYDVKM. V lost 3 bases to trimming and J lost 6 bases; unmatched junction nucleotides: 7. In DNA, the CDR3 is TGTGCCAGCAGTTTCCCTAGCGGGAGGATAGGCGAGCAGTACTTC. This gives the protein CASSFPSGRIGEQYF.

CDR3 sequence reads: CASSYSGEWSGEQFF. CDR3 DNA: TGTGCCAGCAGTTACTCAGGGGAATGGAGTGGTGAGCAGTTCTTC. The chain employs TRBV6-5 and TRBJ2-1, with D perhaps matching TRBD1 (5 bases). Germline CDR1 and CDR2: MNHEY and SVGAGI. There are 15 residues in the CDR3. Trimming left V 0 bases short and J 9 bases short, with 15 bases between.

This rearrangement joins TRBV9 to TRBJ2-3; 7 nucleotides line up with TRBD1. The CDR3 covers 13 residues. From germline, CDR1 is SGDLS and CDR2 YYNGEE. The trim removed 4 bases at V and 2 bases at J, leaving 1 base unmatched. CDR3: CASSRGHTDTQYF. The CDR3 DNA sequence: TGTGCCAGCAGCAGGGGGCACACAGATACGCAGTATTTT.

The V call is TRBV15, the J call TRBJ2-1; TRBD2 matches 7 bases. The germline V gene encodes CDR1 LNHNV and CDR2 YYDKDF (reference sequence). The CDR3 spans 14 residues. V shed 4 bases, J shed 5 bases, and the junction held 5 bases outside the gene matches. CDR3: CATSTRLADNEQFF. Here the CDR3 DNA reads TGTGCCACCAGCACCAGACTAGCAGACAATGAGCAGTTCTTC.

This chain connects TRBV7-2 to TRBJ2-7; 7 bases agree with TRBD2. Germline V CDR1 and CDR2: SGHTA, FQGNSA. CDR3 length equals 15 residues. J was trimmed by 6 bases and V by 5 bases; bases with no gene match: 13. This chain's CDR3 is CASSPSRRERGEQYF. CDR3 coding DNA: TGTGCCAGCAGCCCCTCAAGGCGGGAGCGGGGCGAGCAGTACTTC.

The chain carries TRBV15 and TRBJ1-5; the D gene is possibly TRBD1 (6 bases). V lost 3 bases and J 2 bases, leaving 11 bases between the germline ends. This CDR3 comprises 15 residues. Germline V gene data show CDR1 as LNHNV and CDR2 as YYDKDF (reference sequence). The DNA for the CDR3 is TGTGCCACCAGCAGGGGGGGCGGGGGCAATCAGCCCCAGCATTTT. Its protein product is CATSRGGGGNQPQHF. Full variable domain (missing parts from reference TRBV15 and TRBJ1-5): DAMVIQNPRYQVTQFGKPVTLSCSQTLNHNVMYWYQQKSSQAPKLLFHYYDKDFNNEADTPDNFQSRRPNTSFCFLDIRSPGLGDTAMYLCATSRGGGGNQPQHFGDGTRLSIL.

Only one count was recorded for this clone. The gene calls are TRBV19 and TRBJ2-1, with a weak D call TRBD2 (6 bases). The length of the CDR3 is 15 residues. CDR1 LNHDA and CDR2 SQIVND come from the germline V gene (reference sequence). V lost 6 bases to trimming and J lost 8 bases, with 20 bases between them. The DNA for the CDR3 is TGTGCCAGTAGCCGAGAGCGGGTGGGGTCGGATGAGCAGTTCTTC. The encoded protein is CASSRERVGSDEQFF.

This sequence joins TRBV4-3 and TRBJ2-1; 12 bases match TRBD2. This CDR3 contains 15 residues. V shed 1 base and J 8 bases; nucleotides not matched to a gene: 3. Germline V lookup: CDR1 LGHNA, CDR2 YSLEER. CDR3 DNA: TGCGCCAGCAGCCAAGCTAGCGGGAGGGCCGATGAGCAGTTCTTC. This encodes CASSQASGRADEQFF.

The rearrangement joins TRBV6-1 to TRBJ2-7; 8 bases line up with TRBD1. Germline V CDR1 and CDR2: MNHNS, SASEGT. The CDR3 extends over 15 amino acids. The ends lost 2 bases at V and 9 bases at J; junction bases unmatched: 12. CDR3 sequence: CASSESPRQGRGQYF. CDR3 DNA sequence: TGTGCCAGCAGTGAAAGCCCGAGACAGGGGAGAGGGCAGTACTTC.

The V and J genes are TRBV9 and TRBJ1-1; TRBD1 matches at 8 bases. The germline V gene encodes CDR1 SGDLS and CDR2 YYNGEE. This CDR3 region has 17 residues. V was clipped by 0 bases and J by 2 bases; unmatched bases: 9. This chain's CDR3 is CASSVEGQVTQNTEAFF. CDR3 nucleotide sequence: TGTGCCAGCAGCGTAGAGGGACAGGTTACGCAAAACACTGAAGCTTTCTTT. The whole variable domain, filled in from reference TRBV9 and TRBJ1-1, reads DSGVTQTPKHLITATGQRVTLRCSPRSGDLSVYWYQQSLDQGLQFLIQYYNGEERAKGNILERFSAQQFPDLHSELNLSSLELGDSALYFCASSVEGQVTQNTEAFFGQGTRLTVV.

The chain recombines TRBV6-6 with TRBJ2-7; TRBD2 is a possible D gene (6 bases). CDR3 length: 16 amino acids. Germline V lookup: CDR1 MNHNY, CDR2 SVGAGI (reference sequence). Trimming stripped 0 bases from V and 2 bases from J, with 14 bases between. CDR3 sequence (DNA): TGTGCCAGCAGTTACTCACTAGCTGCTATCCCCTACGAGCAGTACTTC. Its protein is CASSYSLAAIPYEQYF.

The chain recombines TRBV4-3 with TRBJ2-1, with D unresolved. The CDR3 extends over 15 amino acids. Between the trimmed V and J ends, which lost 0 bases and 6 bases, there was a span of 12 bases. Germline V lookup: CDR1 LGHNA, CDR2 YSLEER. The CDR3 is CASSQEESRTNEQFF. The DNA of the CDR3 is TGCGCCAGCAGCCAAGAAGAGAGTAGGACCAATGAGCAGTTCTTC.

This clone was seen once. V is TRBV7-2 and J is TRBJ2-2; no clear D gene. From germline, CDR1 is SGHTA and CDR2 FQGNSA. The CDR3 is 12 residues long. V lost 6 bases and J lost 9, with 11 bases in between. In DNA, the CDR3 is TGTGCCAGCAGTCAACGGGCGAGGGAGCTGTTTTTT. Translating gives CASSQRARELFF.